Listed here is a single T cell receptor beta chain. Its antigen is currently unknown. These data come from a study of cytomegalovirus exposure and HLA in healthy donors. Each of the donors was a healthy bone marrow donor. 13 Jbeta primers and 60 Vbeta primers were used for the PCR. Produced via immunoSEQ multiplex PCR; TCRdb's table is partial and in-frame only. This sample's table has 120,000 or so clones. General study points: Earlier analysis looked at TCR beta V segments, and most were productive about 87% or about 30% of the time.

The CDR3 contains 16 residues. The V end was cut by 6 bases, the J end by 5 bases, with 20 bases between. Germline CDR1 and CDR2: LGHNT and FRNRAP. The TCR sequence derives from a man aged 18 to 30 in good health and CMV-seronegative. J is TRBJ2-1 and V is TRBV12-5; D may be TRBD1 (6 bases). Sequences were obtained from PBMCs. The chain's CDR3 is CASGHFPGHTNNEQFF. CDR3 nucleotide sequence: TGTGCTAGTGGACATTTCCCGGGACATACAAACAATGAGCAGTTCTTC.